Shown below are 24 T cell receptor beta chains from a single sample sequenced in a study of cytomegalovirus exposure and HLA in healthy donors. The PCR used 60 Vbeta and 13 Jbeta primers. TCRdb's table, derived via immunoSEQ multiplex PCR, lists solely in-frame clones and lacks some. The sample contains 85,000 to 110,000 clones, 76% of which appear only once. The material sequenced was PBMCs. The receptors derive from a woman between 18 and 29 years old in good health and CMV-seropositive.

The gene calls are TRBV6-1 and TRBJ1-2; 7 bases agree with TRBD1. The V and J ends lost 8 bases and 2 bases, in that order; junction bases with no gene match: 2. CDR1 and CDR2 (germline): MNHNS, SASEGT. CDR3 size: 12 residues. The CDR3 DNA is TGTGCCAGCGGGGGACAGAACTATGGCTACACCTTC. Protein: CASGGQNYGYTF.

The chain combines TRBV10-2 with TRBJ1-4; D is unresolved. The CDR3 runs to 15 residues. The germline V and J ends were trimmed by 0 bases and 6 bases, with 11 bases remaining between them. Germline V gives CDR1 WSHSY, CDR2 SAAADI. Here the CDR3 reads CASSESPPSDEKLFF. The CDR3 DNA is TGCGCCAGCAGTGAGTCCCCCCCCTCGGATGAAAAACTGTTTTTT.

The gene calls are TRBV5-4 and TRBJ2-7; 8 bases align to TRBD1. CDR3 size: 14 residues. Germline V gene sequence: CDR1 SGHNT, CDR2 YYREEE (reference sequence). Germline trimming cut 4 bases from V and 6 bases from J; bases unmatched to any gene: 9. The CDR3 sequence: CASSPRQGLSEQYF. In DNA form, the CDR3 reads TGTGCCAGCAGCCCCAGACAGGGGCTGAGCGAGCAGTACTTC.

The chain combines TRBV10-3 with TRBJ1-2, with D perhaps TRBD1 (6 bases). The CDR3 is made up of 13 amino acids. Trimming stripped 4 bases from V and 2 bases from J, with 8 bases between. Germline V gives CDR1 ENHRY, CDR2 SYGVKD. In DNA form, the CDR3 reads TGTGCCATCAGTGGAGGACAGAACTATGGCTACACCTTC. Its translation: CAISGGQNYGYTF.

This clone showed up just a few times. Germline and junction disagree at one end, which may indicate a read error. The chain links TRBV7-3 to TRBJ1-1, with TRBD1 as a possible D gene (6 bases). The CDR3 sequence is 16 residues long. CDR1 SGHTA and CDR2 FQGTGA come from the germline V gene. The CDR3, as DNA: TGTGCCAGCAGCTTATCCCCAGGGGTTCGCAACACTGAAGCTTCCTTT. This sequence encodes CASSLSPGVRNTEASF.

The V call is TRBV6-5, the J call TRBJ1-5; 7 bases are a match to TRBD1. The CDR3 is 14 residues long. CDR1 and CDR2 (germline): MNHEY, SVGAGI. J lost 6 bases, V lost 4 bases, and 6 bases had no gene match. The CDR3, as DNA: TGTGCCAGCAGTTCAGACAGGGAACCTCAGCCCCAGCATTTT. Translation: CASSSDREPQPQHF.

The rearrangement uses TRBV4-2 and TRBJ2-3, with 11 bases matching TRBD1. CDR3 length: 18 amino acids. Germline V gives CDR1 LGHNA, CDR2 YNFKEQ. V trimming: 1 base; J trimming: 3 bases; junction bases outside the gene matches: 9. This CDR3 is CASSQVEGTGGLTDTQYF. DNA for the CDR3: TGTGCCAGCAGCCAAGTGGAGGGGACAGGGGGATTGACAGATACGCAGTATTTT.

This clone was seen at least ten times. The rearrangement uses TRBV27 and TRBJ1-4; 7 bases are shared with TRBD1. This CDR3 has 14 amino acids. Germline lookup yields CDR1 MNHEY and CDR2 SMNVEV (reference sequence). The trim removed 3 bases at V and 6 bases at J, leaving 4 bases unmatched. Written as DNA, the CDR3 is TGTGCCAGCAGTTTGACCACAGGGGATGAAAAACTGTTTTTT. Translated, it gives CASSLTTGDEKLFF.

The chain joins TRBV6-1 to TRBJ1-2; unclear D gene. Trimming pared 4 bases from V and 4 bases from J, leaving 13 bases between. Germline V gene data show CDR1 as MNHNS and CDR2 as SASEGT. The CDR3 is 14 residues long. The CDR3 sequence is CASSALAAVYGYTF. The CDR3 DNA follows: TGTGCCAGCAGTGCGTTAGCCGCGGTCTATGGCTACACCTTC.

The rearrangement links TRBV19 to TRBJ1-2; maybe TRBD1 (5 bases). The germline V and J ends were trimmed by 0 bases and 8 bases, with 13 bases remaining between them. The CDR3 extends over 14 amino acids. Germline CDR1 reads LNHDA; CDR2 reads SQIVND (reference sequence). CDR3 sequence (DNA): TGTGCCAGTAGTATAGATCTGGGGGGAGAGGGCTACACCTTC. Translating it yields CASSIDLGGEGYTF.

The chain recombines TRBV9 with TRBJ2-5, with 7 bases aligning to TRBD1. V lost 2 bases and J lost 4; bases outside the gene matches: 5. Germline CDR1 reads SGDLS; CDR2 reads YYNGEE. This CDR3 has 14 amino acids. The DNA for the CDR3 is TGTGCCAGCAGCGTGCAGGGGGATGGAGAGACCCAGTACTTC. Amino acid sequence: CASSVQGDGETQYF.

This chain joins TRBV11-3 and TRBJ1-6; D perhaps matches TRBD1 (6 bases). V lost 3 bases to trimming and J lost 10 bases, with 10 bases between them. The CDR3 is made up of 13 amino acids. Germline CDR1 reads SGHNT; CDR2 reads YENEEA. The CDR3 loop reads CASSLEDSSPLHF. The CDR3 nucleotides are TGTGCCAGCAGCTTGGAGGACAGCTCACCCCTCCACTTT. The whole variable domain, filled in from reference TRBV11-3 and TRBJ1-6, reads EAGVVQSPRYKIIEKKQPVAFWCNPISGHNTLYWYLQNLGQGPELLIRYENEEAVDDSQLPKDRFSAERLKGVDSTLKIQPAELGDSAVYLCASSLEDSSPLHFGNGTRLTVT.

This clone has a single count. The gene calls are TRBV9 and TRBJ2-3; no clear D. Germline CDR1 reads SGDLS; CDR2 reads YYNGEE. The CDR3 sequence is 12 residues long. Between the trimmed V and J ends, which lost 3 bases and 8 bases, there was a span of 10 bases. This CDR3 is CASSGELRTQYF. The CDR3 nucleotides read TGTGCCAGCAGCGGTGAGCTCCGTACGCAGTATTTT.

This clone was observed once. The chain has TRBV2 and TRBJ2-3; the D is unclear. V shed 6 bases and J shed 0 bases, with 4 bases lying between them. The CDR3 length is 12 residues. The V gene's germline CDR1 is SNHLY and CDR2 FYNNEI. The CDR3 is CASSGSTDTQYF. The CDR3 DNA follows: TGTGCCAGCAGCGGGAGCACAGATACGCAGTATTTT.

CDR3 nucleotides: TGTGCCAGCAGCTTATCGCGGACAGTGGGCGAGCAGTACTTC. This sequence encodes CASSLSRTVGEQYF. This chain connects TRBV7-9 to TRBJ2-7; a possible D gene is TRBD1 (6 bases). CDR1 is SEHNR, CDR2 FQNEAQ, per germline (reference sequence). The V end was cut by 2 bases, the J end by 6 bases, with 14 bases between. The CDR3 runs to 14 residues.

V gene TRBV9 combines with J gene TRBJ2-1, with 10 bases aligning to TRBD2. Germline V gives CDR1 SGDLS, CDR2 YYNGEE. The junction had 12 bases not matched to a gene; V was cut back by 0 bases and J by 9 bases. The CDR3 has 17 amino acids. The CDR3 DNA sequence: TGTGCCAGCAGCGTAGCCTCTTCAGCGGGGGGGCCTAGTGAGCAGTTCTTC. Protein product: CASSVASSAGGPSEQFF. The complete variable domain, with remaining parts taken from reference TRBV9 and TRBJ2-1, reads DSGVTQTPKHLITATGQRVTLRCSPRSGDLSVYWYQQSLDQGLQFLIQYYNGEERAKGNILERFSAQQFPDLHSELNLSSLELGDSALYFCASSVASSAGGPSEQFFGPGTRLTVL.

The V gene is TRBV28, the J gene TRBJ2-7; possible D gene TRBD2, 5 bases. The CDR3 extends over 13 amino acids. V was cut by 10 bases and J by 1 base, with 14 bases left in between. Per the germline V gene, CDR1 is MDHEN and CDR2 is SYDVKM. The CDR3 loop reads CATFSGSSYEQYF. The CDR3, as DNA: TGTGCCACCTTCTCGGGGTCTTCCTACGAGCAGTACTTC.

This clone was seen only once. V is TRBV29-1 and J is TRBJ2-5; tentative D call: TRBD2 (7 bases). The V end lost 5 bases, the J end lost 7 bases, and 20 bases lay between the germline ends. CDR1 SQVTM and CDR2 ANQGSEA come from the germline V gene. This CDR3 has 14 residues. The chain's CDR3 is CSVYHGGLARTQYF. CDR3 DNA sequence: TGCAGCGTTTACCACGGGGGGCTCGCCAGGACCCAGTACTTC.

V and J are TRBV15 and TRBJ2-3; a weak D match, TRBD2 (6 bases). CDR1 and CDR2 from the germline V gene are LNHNV and YYDKDF (reference sequence). The V end lost 6 bases, the J end lost 6 bases, and 13 bases lay between the germline ends. The CDR3 runs 13 residues. The CDR3 sequence is CATRREKWDTQYF. The CDR3 DNA reads TGTGCCACCAGGCGGGAAAAGTGGGATACGCAGTATTTT.

J is TRBJ2-1 and V is TRBV7-3; 8 nucleotides agree with TRBD1. The CDR3 extends over 14 amino acids. Germline V gene sequence: CDR1 SGHTA, CDR2 FQGTGA. Unmatched junction bases numbered 9, after V lost 5 bases and J lost 9 bases. The CDR3 sequence is CASSPGQGRVEQFF. DNA for the CDR3: TGTGCCAGCAGCCCAGGACAGGGAAGGGTTGAGCAGTTCTTC.

The J gene is TRBJ1-1, the V gene TRBV5-1; D gene unclear. The CDR3 runs to 15 residues. Germline V CDR1 and CDR2: SGHRS, YFSETQ. Trimming left V 2 bases short and J 1 base short, with 12 bases between. CDR3 DNA: TGCGCCAGCAGCTTACAGACGGTGGGGAACACTGAAGCTTTCTTT. Translating gives CASSLQTVGNTEAFF.

The chain recombines TRBV7-2 with TRBJ1-4; tentative D call: TRBD1 (6 bases). The CDR3 consists of 15 residues. The germline V gene has CDR1 SGHTA and CDR2 FQGNSA. The V and J ends lost 5 bases and 4 bases respectively, with 14 bases between them. The CDR3 coding sequence is TGTGCCAGCAGCCAGACGACAGGTTATAATGAAAAACTGTTTTTT. Translating it yields CASSQTTGYNEKLFF.

The V gene is TRBV18, the J gene TRBJ1-1; TRBD1 aligns across 11 bases. Germline V lookup: CDR1 KGHSH, CDR2 LQKENI. The trim removed 2 bases at V and 5 bases at J, leaving 16 bases unmatched. The CDR3 covers 19 residues. The CDR3 loop reads CASSPNLGTGGLGGTEAFF. In DNA form, the CDR3 reads TGTGCCAGCTCACCAAACCTGGGGACAGGGGGGCTTGGTGGGACTGAAGCTTTCTTT.

The rearrangement uses TRBV15 and TRBJ1-2; no clear D. Germline loops: CDR1 LNHNV, CDR2 YYDKDF (reference sequence). The CDR3 is 14 residues long. Trimming shortened V by 4 bases and J by 4 bases, and 13 bases separated the two germline ends. CDR3: CATSNPGRPYGYTF. In DNA, the CDR3 is TGTGCCACCAGCAACCCGGGAAGGCCCTATGGCTACACCTTC.